This T cell receptor beta chain was captured in a study of neurological immune-mediated disorders. This CDR3 region has 16 residues. In germline, CDR1 is DFQATT, CDR2 SNEGSKA (reference sequence). J gave up 7 bases and V 3 bases, and 16 bases lay outside the gene matches. Healthy controls consisted of blood bank volunteers in Maryland, USA. By 5'RACE with 10-nucleotide random UMIs, the cDNA was made. TCRdb redid the calling of the 5' RACE reads with MiXCR, one entry per CDR3 protein. The table includes 25,000 to 35,000 distinct CDR3 sequences, around 12% detected once. This clonotype is medium-sized by share.

The sequencing sample was made of PBMCs. The TCR comes from a man in his sixties in good health. This chain connects TRBV20-1 to TRBJ1-2; 8 bases agree with TRBD1. The CDR3 nucleotides read TGCAGTGCTAGGGGGGGCCGGGACAGGTCGGGTTCTGGCTACACCTTC. It encodes CSARGGRDRSGSGYTF.